A selection of T cell receptor beta chains follows, all from one sample in a study of blood T cell repertoires in COVID-19. Generated by immunoSEQ multiplex PCR, the TCRdb table keeps only in-frame clones and is missing some. The table includes a few hundred thousand clones, roughly 89% detected once. The material sequenced was peripheral blood. Source of these receptors: a woman in her thirties or forties who had recovered from COVID-19. Both conserved end residues are part of each CDR3. The D gene is left open where the match is weak. Expanded clones are given a class, and other clones once, few, many or no size at all.

J gene: TRBJ1-1
V gene: TRBV7-3
clone size: NA
D gene: NA
CDR3 protein: CASSPRAGNTEAFF
CDR3 DNA: TGTGCCAGCAGCCCGAGGGCGGGGAACACTGAAGCTTTCTTT

J gene: TRBJ1-2
V gene: TRBV9
clone size: NA
D gene: TRBD1
CDR3 protein: CASSLRQGIHGYTF
CDR3 DNA: TGTGCCAGCAGTTTAAGACAGGGGATACATGGCTACACCTTC

J gene: TRBJ2-7
V gene: TRBV5-1
clone size: once
D gene: NA
CDR3 protein: CASSLNRDEQYF
CDR3 DNA: TGCGCCAGCAGCTTAAACAGGGACGAGCAGTACTTC

J gene: TRBJ2-1
V gene: TRBV4-3
clone size: once
D gene: TRBD1
CDR3 protein: CASSPFTGTGVHEQFF
CDR3 DNA: TGCGCCAGCAGCCCATTTACCGGGACAGGAGTCCATGAGCAGTTCTTC

J gene: TRBJ1-1
V gene: TRBV7-3
clone size: NA
D gene: TRBD1
CDR3 protein: CASSTQGGTEAFF
CDR3 DNA: TGTGCCAGCAGCACCCAGGGGGGAACTGAAGCTTTCTTT

J gene: TRBJ1-1
V gene: TRBV18
clone size: NA
D gene: TRBD1
CDR3 protein: CASSPNDRVTNTEAFF
CDR3 DNA: TGTGCCAGCTCACCAAACGACAGGGTCACGAACACTGAAGCTTTCTTT

J gene: TRBJ2-2
V gene: TRBV7-7
clone size: NA
D gene: TRBD2
CDR3 protein: CASSSWEGSGDTGELFF
CDR3 DNA: TGTGCCAGCAGCTCCTGGGAGGGTTCGGGCGACACCGGGGAGCTGTTTTTT

J gene: TRBJ1-1
V gene: TRBV11-3
clone size: NA
D gene: NA
CDR3 protein: CASRARRHDTEAFF
CDR3 DNA: TGTGCCAGCCGCGCCCGCCGACATGACACTGAAGCTTTCTTT

J gene: TRBJ2-2
V gene: TRBV14
clone size: NA
D gene: TRBD2
CDR3 protein: CASSQVAGVGIGELFF
CDR3 DNA: TGTGCCAGCAGCCAAGTCGCGGGAGTTGGTATCGGGGAGCTGTTTTTT

J gene: TRBJ2-2
V gene: TRBV5-6
clone size: NA
D gene: NA
CDR3 protein: CASSLWEGANTGELFF
CDR3 DNA: TGTGCCAGCAGCTTGTGGGAGGGGGCGAACACCGGGGAGCTGTTTTTT

J gene: TRBJ2-7
V gene: TRBV7-9
clone size: NA
D gene: NA
CDR3 protein: CASSLAGQPYEQYF
CDR3 DNA: TGTGCCAGCAGCTTAGCGGGGCAGCCCTACGAGCAGTACTTC

J gene: TRBJ1-5
V gene: TRBV28
clone size: NA
D gene: NA
CDR3 protein: CASSKGHSNQPQHF
CDR3 DNA: TGTGCCAGCAGTAAGGGACATAGCAATCAGCCCCAGCATTTT

J gene: TRBJ1-1
V gene: TRBV3-1/TRBV3-2
clone size: NA
D gene: NA
CDR3 protein: CASSQGGIGGRAFF
CDR3 DNA: TGTGCCAGCAGCCAAGGCGGGATCGGGGGGCGAGCTTTCTTT

J gene: TRBJ2-3
V gene: TRBV25-1
clone size: NA
D gene: NA
CDR3 protein: CASKSQADTQYF
CDR3 DNA: TGTGCCAGCAAATCACAGGCAGATACGCAGTATTTT

J gene: TRBJ2-3
V gene: TRBV30
clone size: once
D gene: TRBD2
CDR3 protein: CAWSALGTTDTQYF
CDR3 DNA: TGTGCCTGGAGTGCCCTAGGGACTACCGATACGCAGTATTTT

J gene: TRBJ2-5
V gene: TRBV5-1
clone size: NA
D gene: NA
CDR3 protein: CASSLGRSGETQYF
CDR3 DNA: TGCGCCAGCAGCTTGGGTAGGAGTGGGGAGACCCAGTACTTC

J gene: TRBJ2-3
V gene: TRBV9
clone size: once
D gene: NA
CDR3 protein: CASSVDGVPPDTQYF
CDR3 DNA: TGTGCCAGCAGCGTAGACGGGGTCCCCCCAGATACGCAGTATTTT

J gene: TRBJ1-4
V gene: TRBV12-3/TRBV12-4
clone size: NA
D gene: NA
CDR3 protein: CASSFSRNEKLFF
CDR3 DNA: TGTGCCAGCAGTTTTTCCAGAAATGAAAAACTGTTTTTT

J gene: TRBJ2-4
V gene: TRBV2
clone size: NA
D gene: TRBD2
CDR3 protein: CASSVSGGASWDIQYF
CDR3 DNA: TGTGCCAGCAGTGTCAGCGGGGGGGCCTCGTGGGACATTCAGTACTTC

J gene: TRBJ1-2
V gene: TRBV7-9
clone size: NA
D gene: NA
CDR3 protein: CASSLQDGYTF
CDR3 DNA: TGTGCCAGCAGCTTACAGGATGGCTACACCTTC

J gene: TRBJ2-1
V gene: TRBV30
clone size: NA
D gene: NA
CDR3 protein: CAWTTYNEQFF
CDR3 DNA: TGTGCCTGGACTACCTACAATGAGCAGTTCTTC

J gene: TRBJ1-1
V gene: TRBV18
clone size: once
D gene: TRBD1
CDR3 protein: CASSPSQGARTEAFF
CDR3 DNA: TGTGCCAGCTCACCGTCACAGGGGGCCAGAACTGAAGCTTTCTTT

J gene: TRBJ2-1
V gene: TRBV6-5
clone size: NA
D gene: TRBD1
CDR3 protein: CASSRPGTGRNEQFF
CDR3 DNA: TGTGCCAGCAGCCGTCCCGGGACAGGGAGGAATGAGCAGTTCTTC

J gene: TRBJ1-2
V gene: TRBV30
clone size: NA
D gene: TRBD1
CDR3 protein: CAWRETGEGGYTF
CDR3 DNA: TGTGCCTGGAGAGAGACAGGGGAGGGAGGCTACACCTTC

J gene: TRBJ2-1
V gene: TRBV7-6
clone size: NA
D gene: TRBD2
CDR3 protein: CASSLGSGGANYNEQFF
CDR3 DNA: TGTGCCAGCAGCTTAGGTAGCGGGGGGGCCAACTACAATGAGCAGTTCTTC

J gene: TRBJ2-5
V gene: TRBV29-1
clone size: once
D gene: TRBD1
CDR3 protein: CSVEGQGVGETQYF
CDR3 DNA: TGCAGCGTTGAGGGACAGGGGGTGGGGGAGACCCAGTACTTC

J gene: TRBJ1-1
V gene: TRBV2
clone size: NA
D gene: TRBD1
CDR3 protein: CASSDRTGVGSEAFF
CDR3 DNA: TGTGCCAGCAGTGATCGAACAGGGGTGGGATCGGAAGCTTTCTTT

J gene: TRBJ1-4
V gene: TRBV7-9
clone size: NA
D gene: NA
CDR3 protein: CASSFRGAGEKLFF
CDR3 DNA: TGTGCCAGCAGCTTTCGAGGGGCGGGGGAAAAACTGTTTTTT